Listed below are T cell receptor beta chains from one sample, sequenced in a study of post-analysis software for immune sequencing data. One entry per CDR3 protein results from TCRdb running MiXCR on the PCR reads. The sample holds approximately 260,000 distinct CDR3 sequences, 30% to 45% seen once. What was sequenced was blood. The receptors stem from a girl between 5 and 17 years old with multiple sclerosis. CDR3s include the opening cysteine and the closing phenylalanine or tryptophan. A D gene is named only where the DNA matches it firmly. Where a row states a size, it is once, few, many or the class of an expanded clone; other rows omit it.

D gene: TRBD2
clone size: many
V gene: TRBV29-1
J gene: TRBJ2-1
CDR3 protein: CSVEATSGYNEQFF
CDR3 DNA: TGCAGCGTTGAAGCCACTAGCGGCTACAATGAGCAGTTCTTC

D gene: TRBD1
clone size: .
V gene: TRBV27
J gene: TRBJ1-1
CDR3 protein: CASSPATGEGTEAFF
CDR3 DNA: TGTGCCAGCAGTCCAGCGACAGGGGAGGGCACTGAAGCTTTCTTT

D gene: .
clone size: .
V gene: TRBV3-1
J gene: TRBJ2-7
CDR3 protein: CASSKGLQSSYEQYF
CDR3 DNA: TGTGCCAGCAGCAAAGGACTCCAGAGCTCCTACGAGCAGTACTTC

D gene: .
clone size: .
V gene: TRBV7-2
J gene: TRBJ1-2
CDR3 protein: CASSLDGAKGNYGYTF
CDR3 DNA: TGTGCCAGCAGCTTAGATGGGGCTAAAGGGAACTATGGCTACACCTTC

D gene: .
clone size: .
V gene: TRBV15
J gene: TRBJ1-1
CDR3 protein: CATSRDRGWGPNTEAFF
CDR3 DNA: TGTGCCACCAGCAGAGATCGGGGTTGGGGGCCGAACACTGAAGCTTTCTTT

D gene: TRBD2
clone size: many
V gene: TRBV20-1
J gene: TRBJ2-1
CDR3 protein: CSASASGRSYNEQFF
CDR3 DNA: TGCAGTGCTAGCGCTAGCGGGAGATCCTACAATGAGCAGTTCTTC

D gene: .
clone size: many
V gene: TRBV11-2
J gene: TRBJ2-3
CDR3 protein: CASSLDLGLTGTDTQYF
CDR3 DNA: TGTGCCAGCAGCTTAGACCTGGGACTCACTGGCACAGATACGCAGTATTTT

D gene: TRBD1
clone size: many
V gene: TRBV20-1
J gene: TRBJ1-3
CDR3 protein: CSASPTGATFSGNTIYF
CDR3 DNA: TGCAGTGCTAGCCCTACAGGGGCAACCTTCTCTGGAAACACCATATATTTT

D gene: .
clone size: many
V gene: TRBV1
J gene: TRBJ2-7
CDR3 protein: CTSSHRAGDEQYF
CDR3 DNA: TGCACCAGCAGCCACCGAGCGGGAGACGAGCAGTACTTC

D gene: .
clone size: many
V gene: TRBV29-1
J gene: TRBJ1-2
CDR3 protein: CSVEVQGGRGGYTF
CDR3 DNA: TGCAGCGTTGAAGTCCAGGGTGGGAGAGGGGGCTACACCTTC

D gene: .
clone size: many
V gene: TRBV7-2
J gene: TRBJ1-1
CDR3 protein: CASSWGSPNTEAFF
CDR3 DNA: TGTGCCAGCAGCTGGGGAAGCCCGAACACTGAAGCTTTCTTT

D gene: .
clone size: .
V gene: TRBV5-1
J gene: TRBJ2-3
CDR3 protein: CASSSGTPSDTQYF
CDR3 DNA: TGCGCCAGCAGCTCCGGGACTCCCTCCGATACGCAGTATTTT

D gene: .
clone size: many
V gene: TRBV12-3/TRBV12-4
J gene: TRBJ1-1
CDR3 protein: CASSPGIFAGTEAFF
CDR3 DNA: TGTGCCAGCAGTCCCGGGATTTTTGCGGGCACTGAAGCTTTCTTT